One and the same sample provided the 14 T cell receptor beta chains below, sequenced in a study of blood T cell repertoires in COVID-19. Clones were sequenced by immunoSEQ multiplex PCR, and TCRdb holds only the in-frame ones, with some missing. The repertoire holds roughly 500,000 clones, with 89% as singletons. Source material: peripheral blood. These receptors were obtained from a man younger than 35 with COVID-19, enrolled during active disease.

V usage is TRBV10-2 and J usage is TRBJ2-3; TRBD2 matches at 14 bases. Trimming removed 7 bases from V and 2 bases from J; junction bases left unmatched: 2. The CDR3 length is 15 residues. Germline V lookup: CDR1 WSHSY, CDR2 SAAADI. The CDR3 nucleotides are TGCGCCAGCAAGGGACTAGCGGGAGACACAGATACGCAGTATTTT. Protein product: CASKGLAGDTDTQYF.

The chain uses TRBV27 and TRBJ2-7; tentative D call: TRBD1 (6 bases). The CDR3 is 13 amino acids. CDR1 is MNHEY and CDR2 is SMNVEV in the germline V gene (reference sequence). V lost 8 bases and J 3 bases, leaving 14 bases between the germline ends. CDR3 sequence (DNA): TGTGCCAGCGCGAACAGGGAGATCTACGAGCAGTACTTC. Protein: CASANREIYEQYF.

This clone was observed a handful of times. This chain uses TRBV18 with TRBJ1-1; 8 bases align to TRBD1. CDR1 KGHSH and CDR2 LQKENI come from the germline V gene. Trimming at V came to 6 bases and at J to 1 base, leaving 13 bases not matched to a gene. This CDR3 contains 17 residues. In DNA form, the CDR3 reads TGTGCCAGCTCGCACTCGGCCGCCGGGACAGGGAACACTGAAGCTTTCTTT. This gives the protein CASSHSAAGTGNTEAFF.

The V gene is TRBV6-5, the J gene TRBJ2-1; 11 nucleotides agree with TRBD2. The CDR3 covers 14 residues. The ends lost 7 bases at V and 9 bases at J; junction bases unmatched: 8. Germline loops: CDR1 MNHEY, CDR2 SVGAGI. CDR3 in DNA: TGTGCCAGCACGGCACTAGCGGGAGTCAGTGAGCAGTTCTTC. Translation: CASTALAGVSEQFF.

The chain employs TRBV6-5 and TRBJ2-3, with D possibly matching TRBD2 (7 bases). The V gene lost 2 bases and the J gene lost 4 bases, with 10 bases spanning the gap. The CDR3 sequence is 14 residues long. Germline loops: CDR1 MNHEY, CDR2 SVGAGI. CDR3 DNA: TGTGCCAGCAGTTACGGGGGGGCTGCAGATACGCAGTATTTT. This codes for CASSYGGAADTQYF.

This chain links TRBV18 with TRBJ1-1; weak D call: TRBD1 (5 bases). The ends were cut back, 4 bases at V and 3 bases at J, with 9 bases in the middle. This CDR3 contains 13 residues. The V gene's germline CDR1 is KGHSH and CDR2 LQKENI. CDR3 protein: CASSQGKDTEAFF. The CDR3 DNA follows: TGTGCCAGCTCACAGGGGAAGGACACTGAAGCTTTCTTT. Full variable domain (rest looked up from reference TRBV18 and TRBJ1-1): NAGVMQNPRHLVRRRGQEARLRCSPMKGHSHVYWYRQLPEEGLKFMVYLQKENIIDESGMPKERFSAEFPKEGPSILRIQQVVRGDSAAYFCASSQGKDTEAFFGQGTRLTVV.

V usage is TRBV5-4 and J usage is TRBJ2-7; no clear D. The CDR3 runs to 15 residues. CDR1 and CDR2 (germline): SGHNT, YYREEE (reference sequence). V was shortened by 3 bases and J by 1 base, with 14 bases between the two germline ends. CDR3 in DNA: TGTGCCAGCAGCTCGCCGACTGGGTTATCCTACGAGCAGTACTTC. Its protein product is CASSSPTGLSYEQYF.

The J gene is TRBJ2-7, the V gene TRBV18; D is possibly TRBD1 (5 bases). This CDR3 is built from 13 residues. CDR1 KGHSH and CDR2 LQKENI come from the germline V gene. With 2 bases removed from V and 5 bases from J, the gap between germline ends came to 10 bases. CDR3 coding DNA: TGTGCCAGCTCACCATTGGGGCAGCACGAGCAGTACTTC. Translated: CASSPLGQHEQYF.

CDR3 nucleotide sequence: TGTGCCAGCAGGGGTACCAGGGGCGGTTCTGGCGAGCAGTACTTC. Amino acid sequence: CASRGTRGGSGEQYF. The rearrangement uses TRBV6-5 and TRBJ2-7, with D possibly matching TRBD1 (6 bases). Trimming shortened V by 6 bases and J by 6 bases, and 21 bases separated the two germline ends. The V gene's germline CDR1 is MNHEY and CDR2 SVGAGI. The length of the CDR3 is 15 residues.

The V gene is TRBV2, the J gene TRBJ2-1, with 11 positions matching TRBD2. CDR1 and CDR2 from the germline V gene are SNHLY and FYNNEI. The CDR3 totals 16 residues. V lost 6 bases, J lost 6 bases, and 10 bases stayed unmatched. CDR3 residues: CASRSSGGLSANEQFF. In DNA, the CDR3 is TGTGCCAGCAGGTCTAGCGGGGGGCTGTCGGCCAATGAGCAGTTCTTC.

V gene TRBV30 combines with J gene TRBJ2-1; maybe TRBD2 (5 bases). The germline gives CDR1 GTSNPN, CDR2 SVGIG (reference sequence). Trimming took 2 bases from V and 6 from J, leaving 17 bases between them. The CDR3 is 15 amino acids. CDR3 in amino acids: CAWSTGVSVGNEQFF. In DNA, the CDR3 is TGTGCCTGGAGTACGGGTGTTAGCGTGGGCAATGAGCAGTTCTTC. The whole variable domain, filled in from reference TRBV30 and TRBJ2-1, reads SQTIHQWPATLVQPVGSPLSLECTVEGTSNPNLYWYRQAAGRGLQLLFYSVGIGQISSEVPQNLSASRPQDRQFILSSKKLLLSDSGFYLCAWSTGVSVGNEQFFGPGTRLTVL.

The chain is built from TRBV2 and TRBJ2-7, with D unclear. The CDR3 sequence is 13 residues long. V dropped 3 bases and J dropped 5 bases, with 11 bases sitting between them. Germline V gene data show CDR1 as SNHLY and CDR2 as FYNNEI. CDR3 loop: CASSDRLADEQYF. The CDR3 nucleotides are TGTGCCAGCAGTGACCGATTGGCGGACGAGCAGTACTTC.

The chain uses TRBV4-2 and TRBJ2-1; 15 nucleotides line up with TRBD2. V lost 1 base and J lost 0; bases outside the gene matches: 7. This CDR3 region has 20 residues. Germline V gene data show CDR1 as LGHNA and CDR2 as YNFKEQ. The CDR3, as DNA: TGTGCCAGCAGCCAAGCCGGACTAGCGGGAGGGCTACGCTCCTACAATGAGCAGTTCTTC. This encodes CASSQAGLAGGLRSYNEQFF.

The chain uses TRBV13 and TRBJ2-6; D call uncertain. The germline gives CDR1 PRHDT, CDR2 FYEKMQ (reference sequence). The CDR3 spans 15 residues. Trimming took off 5 bases at V and 0 bases at J, with 8 bases between the two ends. CDR3 bases: TGTGCCAGCAGCGTCCACAGCTCTGGGGCCAACGTCCTGACTTTC. Translated, it gives CASSVHSSGANVLTF.